This is a list of T cell receptor beta chains from one sample in a study of T cell responses to AZD1222 COVID-19 vaccine. Only in-frame clones appear in the TCRdb table, and some are missing; sequencing was by immunoSEQ multiplex PCR. Of some 120,000 clones listed, around 89% are singletons. Here the sequenced sample was peripheral blood, taken on day 0 of MenACWY control vaccination. Every receptor here comes from an adult in good health. CDR3s include the opening cysteine and the closing phenylalanine or tryptophan. The D gene is left open where the match is weak. Clone size is given for some rows only: seen once, a few or many times, or a class if the clone is expanded.

J gene | clone size | V gene | D gene | CDR3 DNA | CDR3 protein
TRBJ2-3 | NA | TRBV7-2 | NA | TGTGCCAGCAGCTTGAACGGTGCCGAGGATACGCAGTATTTT | CASSLNGAEDTQYF
TRBJ1-6 | NA | TRBV5-1 | TRBD1 | TGCGCCAGCAGCTTGAGGGGACAGTATAATTCACCCCTCCACTTT | CASSLRGQYNSPLHF
TRBJ2-7 | few | TRBV6-5 | NA | TGTGCCAGCAGTTACTTTGGGGGGTATACCTACGAGCAGTACTTC | CASSYFGGYTYEQYF
TRBJ1-2 | NA | TRBV29-1 | NA | TGCAGCGTTGACGGCAGCCGAGGTGGCTACACCTTC | CSVDGSRGGYTF
TRBJ2-1 | once | TRBV7-9 | NA | TGTGCCAGCAGCTTAGTAAGTCTGCGGAAGAGGGACAATGAGCAGTTCTTC | CASSLVSLRKRDNEQFF
TRBJ1-1 | NA | TRBV7-8 | NA | TGTGCCAGCAGCCCGGACAGTGGGGAAGCTTTCTTT | CASSPDSGEAFF
TRBJ2-7 | once | TRBV9 | NA | TGTGCCAGCAGCGCAGGACTCTCCCACTACGAGCAGTACTTC | CASSAGLSHYEQYF
TRBJ1-2 | NA | TRBV27 | NA | TGTGCCAGCAGTTTACGGGGGGGGAATGGCTACACCTTC | CASSLRGGNGYTF
TRBJ2-7 | NA | TRBV5-1 | NA | TGCGCCAGCAGCTTGAACGGTTACTCCTACGAGCAGTACTTC | CASSLNGYSYEQYF
TRBJ2-7 | NA | TRBV11-2 | TRBD1 | TGTGCCAGCAGCTTTTCAACAAGACAGGGGGCTAGGTACGAGCAGTACTTC | CASSFSTRQGARYEQYF
TRBJ2-3 | NA | TRBV7-9 | NA | TGTGCCAGCAGCCCCCGGGTAGCGCAAGGGCAAGATACGCAGTATTTT | CASSPRVAQGQDTQYF
TRBJ2-7 | NA | TRBV7-2 | NA | TGTGCCAGCAGCTTGCCCTCACTAGCCGAGCAGTACTTC | CASSLPSLAEQYF
TRBJ2-7 | NA | TRBV10-3 | NA | TGTGCCATCAGCCCAGGACTGTACGAGCAGTACTTC | CAISPGLYEQYF
TRBJ1-6 | NA | TRBV27 | TRBD1 | TGTGCCAGCAGTTTAAGGACAGGGTCGGTTTATTCACCCCTCCACTTT | CASSLRTGSVYSPLHF
TRBJ1-1 | NA | TRBV6-5 | NA | TGTGCCAGCTCATTAGGGGGAGTTACTGAAGCTTTCTTT | CASSLGGVTEAFF
TRBJ2-1 | NA | TRBV29-1 | NA | TGCAGCGTTGAAGATCCGACACAGGCCCGCTCCTACAATGAGCAGTTCTTC | CSVEDPTQARSYNEQFF
TRBJ2-2 | NA | TRBV5-1 | NA | TGCGCCAGCAGCGTCCGGGTCCGCTCAGGACACACCGGGGAGCTGTTTTTT | CASSVRVRSGHTGELFF
TRBJ2-7 | NA | TRBV27 | TRBD2 | TGTGCCAGCAGTTCGCCTAGCGGGAGTGGGTACGAGCAGTACTTC | CASSSPSGSGYEQYF
TRBJ1-5 | NA | TRBV7-8 | TRBD1 | TGTGCCAGCAGCCGACAGGGAAATCAGCCCCAGCATTTT | CASSRQGNQPQHF
TRBJ1-2 | NA | TRBV6-5 | NA | TGTGCCAGCAGTTACGGTTCAGTCAACTATGGCTACACCTTC | CASSYGSVNYGYTF
TRBJ1-2 | NA | TRBV4-3 | TRBD1 | TGCGCCAGCAGCCAAGATCCGGCAGGGGGCGCTTACTATGGCTACACCTTC | CASSQDPAGGAYYGYTF
TRBJ2-3 | NA | TRBV6-5 | NA | TGTGCCAGCAGTCCACGTGGAGGGCCAGATACGCAGTATTTT | CASSPRGGPDTQYF
TRBJ1-2 | NA | TRBV7-3 | NA | TGTGCCAGCAGCCAGGGACAATCCTATGGCTACACCTTC | CASSQGQSYGYTF
TRBJ2-2 | NA | TRBV6-2/TRBV6-3 | TRBD2 | TGTGCCAGCAGTTCTCCTAGCGGGAGGGTGTCCGGGGAGCTGTTTTTT | CASSSPSGRVSGELFF
TRBJ1-5 | NA | TRBV10-2 | NA | TGCGCCAGCAGTGAGCCCTCAGCTCAGCCCCAGCATTTT | CASSEPSAQPQHF
TRBJ1-5 | NA | TRBV10-3 | TRBD1 | TGTGCCACCCACCGCACAGGGGAAGTATCAGATCAGCCCCAGCATTTT | CATHRTGEVSDQPQHF
TRBJ2-3 | NA | TRBV29-1 | TRBD2 | TGCAGCGTTGAAGGGGTAGCGGGAGGTTACACAGATACGCAGTATTTT | CSVEGVAGGYTDTQYF
TRBJ1-5 | NA | TRBV28 | TRBD1 | TGTGCCAGCAGCCCTATACCTGACAGGGGTGGTCAGCCCCAGCATTTT | CASSPIPDRGGQPQHF
TRBJ1-6 | NA | TRBV30 | TRBD1 | TGTGCCTGGAGTGTAACGGGACAGGGGGCAGTTAGGTCACCCCTCCACTTT | CAWSVTGQGAVRSPLHF
TRBJ1-2 | NA | TRBV19 | NA | TGTGCCAGTAGTATGGACTATGGCTACACCTTC | CASSMDYGYTF
TRBJ2-3 | NA | TRBV7-2 | TRBD2 | TGTGCCAGCAGCCTGACTAGCGTCAGCACAGATACGCAGTATTTT | CASSLTSVSTDTQYF
TRBJ2-3 | NA | TRBV24-1 | NA | TGTGCCACCAGTGATGAGCGGAGGTACACAGATACGCAGTATTTT | CATSDERRYTDTQYF
TRBJ1-5 | NA | TRBV12-3/TRBV12-4 | NA | TGTGCCAGCAGTTTTTCACTACTTCAGCCCCAGCATTTT | CASSFSLLQPQHF
TRBJ2-3 | NA | TRBV5-5 | NA | TGTGCCAGCAGCTTTAGCACTAGTTGGACAGATACGCAGTATTTT | CASSFSTSWTDTQYF
TRBJ2-1 | NA | TRBV7-3 | TRBD2 | TGTGCCAGCAGCTTAGTTGCGGGAGTATCCTCCTACAATGAGCAGTTCTTC | CASSLVAGVSSYNEQFF
TRBJ1-1 | NA | TRBV5-6 | TRBD1 | TGTGCCAGCAGCTTGGGGACAGGGGCGATGAACACTGAAGCTTTCTTT | CASSLGTGAMNTEAFF
TRBJ2-1 | NA | TRBV7-8 | NA | TGTGCCAGCAGCTTAGCGTGGACCCGGCATGAGCAGTTCTTC | CASSLAWTRHEQFF
TRBJ1-2 | NA | TRBV10-3 | NA | TGTGCCATCAGTGCTTCCTATGGCTACACCTTC | CAISASYGYTF
TRBJ2-3 | NA | TRBV6-2/TRBV6-3 | NA | TGTGCCAGCAGTTATTTTCAGCCGGGAACAGATACGCAGTATTTT | CASSYFQPGTDTQYF
TRBJ2-2 | NA | TRBV6-2/TRBV6-3 | TRBD2 | TGTGCCAGCAGTTACTCTTGGGCTAGCGGACGAACCGGGGAGCTGTTTTTT | CASSYSWASGRTGELFF
TRBJ2-7 | once | TRBV4-3 | NA | TGCGCCAGCAGCCAAGAAGTTTTGAGAGGTTTGTCCCACGAGCAGTACTTC | CASSQEVLRGLSHEQYF
TRBJ2-7 | NA | TRBV11-2 | TRBD2 | TGTGCCAGCAGCTTGGAGCGCGGGAGGAGGGCCTACGAGCAGTACTTC | CASSLERGRRAYEQYF
TRBJ2-3 | once | TRBV5-6 | NA | TGTGCCAGCAGCTTGGGACTTAGAAGCACAGATACGCAGTATTTT | CASSLGLRSTDTQYF